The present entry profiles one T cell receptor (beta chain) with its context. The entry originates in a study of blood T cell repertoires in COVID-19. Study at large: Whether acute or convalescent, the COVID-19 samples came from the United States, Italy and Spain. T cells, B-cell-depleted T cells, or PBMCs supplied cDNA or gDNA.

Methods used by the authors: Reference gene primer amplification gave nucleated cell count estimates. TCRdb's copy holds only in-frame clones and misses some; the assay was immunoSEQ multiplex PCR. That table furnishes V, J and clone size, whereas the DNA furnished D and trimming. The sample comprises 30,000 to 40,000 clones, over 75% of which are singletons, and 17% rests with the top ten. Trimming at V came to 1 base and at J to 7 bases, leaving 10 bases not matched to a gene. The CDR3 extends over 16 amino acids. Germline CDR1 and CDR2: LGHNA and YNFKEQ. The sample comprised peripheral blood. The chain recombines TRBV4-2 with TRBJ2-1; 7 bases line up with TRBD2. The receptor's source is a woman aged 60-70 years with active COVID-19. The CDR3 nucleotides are TGTGCCAGCAGCCAAGCCCAAGCGGGAAGCTATAATGAGCAGTTCTTC. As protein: CASSQAQAGSYNEQFF.